This section outlines one TCR beta chain sequence together with its context. The antigen is unknown. Sequencing used immunoSEQ multiplex PCR; TCRdb keeps in-frame clones, though not all of them. The sample includes around 130,000 clones, approximately 83% of them seen just once. These data come from a study of T cell responses to AZD1222 COVID-19 vaccine. General study findings and limits: Donor demographics were predominantly white British with a female majority; clonal diversity may be underestimated. Vaccine-associated CD4 TCRs spanned spike, dominant at 160-218 and 743-854.

This CDR3 contains 15 residues. The V gene lost 4 bases and the J gene lost 1 base, with 13 bases spanning the gap. Germline V gene sequence: CDR1 LGHDT, CDR2 YNNKEL (reference sequence). The chain employs TRBV3-1 (or the pseudogene TRBV3-2) and TRBJ1-1, with D perhaps matching TRBD1 (5 bases). The sequencing here drew on peripheral blood, taken on day 0 of AZD1222 vaccination. The clonotype originates from an adult in good health. This CDR3 is CASSLQGSGNTEAFF. CDR3 nucleotides: TGTGCCAGCAGCCTCCAGGGTAGCGGGAACACTGAAGCTTTCTTT.